This section outlines one TCR beta chain sequence together with its context. Other DNA sequences in the same sample also yield this CDR3. The data belong to a study of Ad26.COV2.S vaccination and SARS-CoV-2 variants. Treatment noted: some 19 received Ad26.COV2.S at low or high dose, single or two shots; 5 received placebo; per-sample allocation not given. After the first vaccine or placebo injection, samples were drawn on day 63. Libraries were prepared by immunoSEQ multiplex PCR; TCRdb keeps only in-frame clonotypes and omits some of them. There are about 280,000 clones in the sample; 87% occur only once, and about 3.1% lies in the top ten. CDR1 and CDR2 from the germline V gene are SGHAT and FQNNGV. The CDR3 contains 13 residues. V lost 3 bases and J lost 4, with 4 bases in between.

The rearrangement uses TRBV11-2 and TRBJ2-6; no reliable D call. The specimen was peripheral blood, collected in a trial of Ad26.COV2.S vaccine versus placebo. This sequence originates from a person between 18 and 65 years old who received the Ad26.COV2.S COVID-19 vaccine or a placebo. CDR3: CASSFSGANVLTF. Written as DNA, the CDR3 is TGTGCCAGCAGCTTCTCAGGGGCCAACGTCCTGACTTTC. The full variable domain, in which reference TRBV11-2 and TRBJ2-6 provide the parts outside the CDR3, is EAGVAQSPRYKIIEKRQSVAFWCNPISGHATLYWYQQILGQGPKLLIQFQNNGVVDDSQLPKDRFSAERLKGVDSTLKIQPAKLEDSAVYLCASSFSGANVLTFGAGSRLTVL.